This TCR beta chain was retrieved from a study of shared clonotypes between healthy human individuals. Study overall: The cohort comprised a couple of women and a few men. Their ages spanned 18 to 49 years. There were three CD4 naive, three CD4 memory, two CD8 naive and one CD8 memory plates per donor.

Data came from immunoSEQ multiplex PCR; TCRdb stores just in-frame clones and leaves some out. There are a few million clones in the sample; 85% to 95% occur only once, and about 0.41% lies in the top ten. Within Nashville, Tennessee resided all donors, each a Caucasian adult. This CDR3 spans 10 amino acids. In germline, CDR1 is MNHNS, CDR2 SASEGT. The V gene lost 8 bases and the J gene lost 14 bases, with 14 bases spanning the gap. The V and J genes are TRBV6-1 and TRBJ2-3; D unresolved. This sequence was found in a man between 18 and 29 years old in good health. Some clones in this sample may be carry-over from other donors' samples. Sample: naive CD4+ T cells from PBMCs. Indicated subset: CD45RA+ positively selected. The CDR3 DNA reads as TGTGCCAGCGGCCAAATAAGGTGGTATTTT. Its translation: CASGQIRWYF.